Listed below are T cell receptor beta chains from one sample, sequenced in a study of T cells in localized non-small cell lung cancer. Only in-frame clones appear in the TCRdb table, and some are missing; sequencing was by immunoSEQ multiplex PCR. The sample lists about 82,000 clones, about three quarters occurring once. This sample comprised PBMCs, obtained before any cancer treatment. These receptors were taken from a man between 35 and 75 years old with stage II squamous cell lung carcinoma. Each CDR3 is given with its conserved first and last residue. The order of the fields is D gene, clone size, J gene, V gene, CDR3 DNA, CDR3 protein. D genes are given only for firm matches. Clone size is given for some rows only: seen once, a few or many times, or a class if the clone is expanded.

TRBD1 NA TRBJ1-5 TRBV6-5 TGTGCCAGCAGTCCCAGGGGGCGCGGCAATCAGCCCCAGCATTTT CASSPRGRGNQPQHF
NA NA TRBJ1-1 TRBV7-2 TGTGCCAGCAGCTCCCGGGCCATGAACACTGAAGCTTTCTTT CASSSRAMNTEAFF
NA NA TRBJ2-2 TRBV11-2 TGTGCCAGCAGCTTAGATCCCGGACCCGGGGAGCTGTTTTTT CASSLDPGPGELFF
NA NA TRBJ1-2 TRBV10-2 TGCGCCACACACAGGGAGGGTGGCTACACCTTC CATHREGGYTF
NA few TRBJ1-1 TRBV7-3 TGTGCCAGCAGCTACGACAGTGCAGACCCTGAAGCTTTCTTT CASSYDSADPEAFF
NA NA TRBJ2-1 TRBV2 TGTGCCAGCAGAAAAGGGGGGGGAGGGTACAATGAGCAGTTCTTC CASRKGGGGYNEQFF
TRBD2 NA TRBJ2-1 TRBV7-2 TGTGCCAGCAGCTTAGTTAATTTAGCGGGAGGGTACAATGAGCAGTTCTTC CASSLVNLAGGYNEQFF
TRBD2 NA TRBJ2-1 TRBV2 TGTGCCAGCGAAGAGGGACTAGCGGATGAGCAGTTCTTC CASEEGLADEQFF
NA NA TRBJ1-1 TRBV7-2 TGTGCCAGCAACCAAGGAGGTGGCACTGAAGCTTTCTTT CASNQGGGTEAFF
TRBD1 NA TRBJ2-7 TRBV7-9 TGTGCCAGCAGCCTACACTTACAGGGGTCCGAGCAGTACTTC CASSLHLQGSEQYF
NA NA TRBJ2-1 TRBV7-2 TGTGCCAGCAGCTTAGACCTGGGCTCCTACAATGAGCAGTTCTTC CASSLDLGSYNEQFF
NA NA TRBJ2-7 TRBV27 TGTGCCAGCGCCCCGGGACCAACGTACGAGCAGTACTTC CASAPGPTYEQYF
NA NA TRBJ2-7 TRBV19 TGTGCCAGTAGTTTACAACCGGGACACCTCTACGAGCAGTACTTC CASSLQPGHLYEQYF
NA NA TRBJ1-3 TRBV6-5 TGTGCCAGCAGTTTTGGGCCCGGCACTGGAAACACCATATATTTT CASSFGPGTGNTIYF
TRBD1 NA TRBJ1-3 TRBV9 TGTGCCAGCAGCGTAGAAAGTATAGGGACAGGGGGAAACACCATATATTTT CASSVESIGTGGNTIYF
NA NA TRBJ1-1 TRBV29-1 TGCAGCGTTGAAGACCTTCGGGACATTATGAACACTGAAGCTTTCTTT CSVEDLRDIMNTEAFF
TRBD1 NA TRBJ2-6 TRBV10-3 TGTGCCATCAGCCAACCCGGGACAGGGGATTCTGGGGCCAACGTCCTGACTTTC CAISQPGTGDSGANVLTF
NA NA TRBJ1-1 TRBV29-1 TGCAGCGTTGCCGGCAGGGTAAACACTGAAGCTTTCTTT CSVAGRVNTEAFF
NA NA TRBJ2-7 TRBV5-1 TGCGCCAGCAGCTTCACGGCTGGAGCCTACGAGCAGTACTTC CASSFTAGAYEQYF
NA NA TRBJ2-7 TRBV7-3 TGTGCCAGCAGCGCCGGCGGCGAGCAGTACTTC CASSAGGEQYF
TRBD2 NA TRBJ2-7 TRBV11-1 TGTGCCAGCAGCTTAGAGCCTAGCGGAGGTGGCGAGCAGTACTTC CASSLEPSGGGEQYF
NA many TRBJ2-7 TRBV27 TGTGCCAGCAGTTTATCCCTACTAACGAGGGGCGAGCAGTACTTC CASSLSLLTRGEQYF
NA NA TRBJ2-1 TRBV6-6 TGTGCCAGCAGTTACTTAGGCAGCAATGAGCAGTTCTTC CASSYLGSNEQFF
NA NA TRBJ1-1 TRBV7-9 TGTGCCAGCAGCTTTGGGCCGGGTGAGGACACTGAAGCTTTCTTT CASSFGPGEDTEAFF
TRBD1 NA TRBJ2-7 TRBV29-1 TGCAGCGTTGTCTGGGGACAGGGTTGGCGAAAATCATCCTACGAGCAGTACTTC CSVVWGQGWRKSSYEQYF
TRBD1 NA TRBJ1-5 TRBV28 TGTGCCAGCACCCCGGGACAGGGTAATCAGCCCCAGCATTTT CASTPGQGNQPQHF
NA NA TRBJ2-3 TRBV7-9 TGTGCCAGCAGCTTAGTTCCGGGAGAAGAGGGAGATACGCAGTATTTT CASSLVPGEEGDTQYF
TRBD1 NA TRBJ1-2 TRBV4-3 TGCGCCAGCAGCCAAGGGACAGGGGGCGCCTATGGCTACACCTTC CASSQGTGGAYGYTF
TRBD2 NA TRBJ2-7 TRBV6-5 TGTGCCAGCAGTTACTCGATGCTAGCGGGGCCCTACGAGCAGTACTTC CASSYSMLAGPYEQYF
NA once TRBJ1-2 TRBV6-6 TGTGCCAGCAGCCCAACGGACGGATTTAATGGCTACACCTTC CASSPTDGFNGYTF
TRBD2 once TRBJ2-5 TRBV19 TGTGCCAGTAGTATTCGCGGGGGGGCCCGGGAGACCCAGTACTTC CASSIRGGARETQYF
NA NA TRBJ1-4 TRBV5-1 TGCGCCAGCAGCTTGGGGGCAGGGAGAACTAATGAAAAACTGTTTTTT CASSLGAGRTNEKLFF
TRBD2 NA TRBJ2-1 TRBV19 TGTGCCAGTAGTATGGGTAGCGGGAGAGACAATGAGCAGTTCTTC CASSMGSGRDNEQFF
NA NA TRBJ2-2 TRBV5-1 TGCGCCAGCAGCCACGGGACTGACCCAGGGGGTTCGGGCACCGGGGAGCTGTTTTTT CASSHGTDPGGSGTGELFF
NA NA TRBJ1-1 TRBV7-3 TGTGCCAGCAGCTTAACGGGGGCTCGTAACACTGAAGCTTTCTTT CASSLTGARNTEAFF
TRBD2 NA TRBJ2-7 TRBV7-2 TGTGCCAGCAGCCCATTTAGCGGGAGGGCCAGCGAGCAGTACTTC CASSPFSGRASEQYF
NA NA TRBJ2-1 TRBV5-6 TGTGCCAGCAGCTGGGAGAGGGGGGCATCCCAGTTCTTC CASSWERGASQFF
TRBD2 NA TRBJ2-7 TRBV30 TGTGCCTGGGGGGGACTAGCGGGAGTCGAGCAGTACTTC CAWGGLAGVEQYF
NA once TRBJ2-7 TRBV18 TGTGCCAGCTCACCACAGGAGGGTCTGAGCGAGCAGTACTTC CASSPQEGLSEQYF
NA NA TRBJ1-2 TRBV5-1 TGCGCCAGCAGCTTGGACAGTTCCTATGGCTACACCTTC CASSLDSSYGYTF
NA NA TRBJ1-5 TRBV19 TGTGCCAGTAGTCCTGATGCTGACCCGATTAATCAGCCCCAGCATTTT CASSPDADPINQPQHF
TRBD1 NA TRBJ1-4 TRBV15 TGTGCCACCAGCAGAGATCAGGGGGTTAATGAAAAACTGTTTTTT CATSRDQGVNEKLFF
NA NA TRBJ1-5 TRBV6-6 TGTGCCAGCAGCTCAAGGATCAATCAGCCCCAGCATTTT CASSSRINQPQHF
TRBD2 NA TRBJ2-1 TRBV7-9 TGTGCCAGCAGCCAGGGACTAGCGGCACCCAACAATGAGCAGTTCTTC CASSQGLAAPNNEQFF
NA NA TRBJ2-7 TRBV2 TGTGCCAGCGTGGTCACCTCCTACGAGCAGTACTTC CASVVTSYEQYF
TRBD1 NA TRBJ1-2 TRBV11-3 TGTGCCAGCAGCTTCATACGGACAGGGAAGGTTCATGGCTACACCTTC CASSFIRTGKVHGYTF
TRBD2 NA TRBJ2-2 TRBV9 TGTGCCAGCAGCGTAGGTAGCGGGAGGGGCAACACCGGGGAGCTGTTTTTT CASSVGSGRGNTGELFF
TRBD1 NA TRBJ1-5 TRBV5-8 TGTGCCAGCAGCGGGAGGCGGGACAGTGAACAGCCCCAGCATTTT CASSGRRDSEQPQHF
NA NA TRBJ2-7 TRBV5-6 TGTGCCAGCAGCTCCCCGAGCCCAGTCGGCGAGCAGTACTTC CASSSPSPVGEQYF
NA NA TRBJ2-7 TRBV21-1 TGTGCCAGCAGCTACAGGGTCGGAACCTACGAGCAGTACTTC CASSYRVGTYEQYF
TRBD1 NA TRBJ1-5 TRBV2 TGTGCCAGCACGGGGACAGGGTTTAATCAGCCCCAGCATTTT CASTGTGFNQPQHF